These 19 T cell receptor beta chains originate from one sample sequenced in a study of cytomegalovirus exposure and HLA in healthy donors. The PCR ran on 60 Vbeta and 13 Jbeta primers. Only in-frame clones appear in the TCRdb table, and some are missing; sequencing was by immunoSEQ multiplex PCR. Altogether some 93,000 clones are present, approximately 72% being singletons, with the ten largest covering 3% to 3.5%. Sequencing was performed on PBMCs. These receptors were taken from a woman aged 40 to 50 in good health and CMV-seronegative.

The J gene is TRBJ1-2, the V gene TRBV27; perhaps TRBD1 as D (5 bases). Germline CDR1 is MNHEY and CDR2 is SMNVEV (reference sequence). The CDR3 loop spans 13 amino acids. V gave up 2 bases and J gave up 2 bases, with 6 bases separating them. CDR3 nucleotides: TGTGCCAGCAGTTTAGACAGAAACTATGGCTACACCTTC. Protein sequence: CASSLDRNYGYTF.

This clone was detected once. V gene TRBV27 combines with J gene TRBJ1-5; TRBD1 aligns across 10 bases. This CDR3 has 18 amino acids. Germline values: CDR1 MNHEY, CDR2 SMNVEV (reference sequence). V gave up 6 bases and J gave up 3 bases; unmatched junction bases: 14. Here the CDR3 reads CASSSHPGTGAFNQPQHF. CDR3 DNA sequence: TGTGCCAGCAGCTCCCACCCAGGGACAGGGGCGTTCAATCAGCCCCAGCATTTT.

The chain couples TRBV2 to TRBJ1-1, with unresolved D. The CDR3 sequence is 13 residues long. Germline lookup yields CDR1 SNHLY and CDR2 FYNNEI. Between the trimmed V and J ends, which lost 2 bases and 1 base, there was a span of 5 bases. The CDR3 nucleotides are TGTGCCAGCAGTGAACCGGGGAACACTGAAGCTTTCTTT. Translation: CASSEPGNTEAFF.

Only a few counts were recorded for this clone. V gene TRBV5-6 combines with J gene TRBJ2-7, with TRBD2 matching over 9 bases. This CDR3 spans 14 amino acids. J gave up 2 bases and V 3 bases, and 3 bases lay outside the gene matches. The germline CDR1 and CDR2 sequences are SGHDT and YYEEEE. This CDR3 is CASSSLAGAYEQYF. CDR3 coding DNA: TGTGCCAGCAGCTCTTTAGCGGGGGCCTACGAGCAGTACTTC.

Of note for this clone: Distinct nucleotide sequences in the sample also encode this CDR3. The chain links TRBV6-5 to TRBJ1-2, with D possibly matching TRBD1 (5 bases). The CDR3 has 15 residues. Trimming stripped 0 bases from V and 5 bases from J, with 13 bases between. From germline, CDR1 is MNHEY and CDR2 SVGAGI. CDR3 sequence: CASSYSNTGGYGYTF. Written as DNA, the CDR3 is TGTGCCAGCAGTTACTCGAACACGGGGGGGTATGGCTACACCTTC.

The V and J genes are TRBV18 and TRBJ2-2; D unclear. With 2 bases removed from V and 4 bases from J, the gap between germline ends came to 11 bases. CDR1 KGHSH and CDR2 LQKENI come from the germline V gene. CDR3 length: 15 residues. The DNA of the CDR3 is TGTGCCAGCTCACCATTACAGCCCGCCACCGGGGAGCTGTTTTTT. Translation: CASSPLQPATGELFF.

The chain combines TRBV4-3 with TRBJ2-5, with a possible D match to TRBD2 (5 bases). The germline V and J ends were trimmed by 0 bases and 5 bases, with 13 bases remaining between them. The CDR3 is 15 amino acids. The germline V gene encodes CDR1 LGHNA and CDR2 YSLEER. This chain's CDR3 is CASSQEGPGGETQYF. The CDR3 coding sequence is TGCGCCAGCAGCCAAGAAGGGCCAGGCGGGGAGACCCAGTACTTC.

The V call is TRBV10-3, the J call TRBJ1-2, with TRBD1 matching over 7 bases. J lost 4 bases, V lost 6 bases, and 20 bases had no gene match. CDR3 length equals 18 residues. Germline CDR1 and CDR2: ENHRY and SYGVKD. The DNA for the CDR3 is TGTGCCATCAGGACCACTATACGAGCACAGGGGAACATCTATGGCTACACCTTC. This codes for CAIRTTIRAQGNIYGYTF.

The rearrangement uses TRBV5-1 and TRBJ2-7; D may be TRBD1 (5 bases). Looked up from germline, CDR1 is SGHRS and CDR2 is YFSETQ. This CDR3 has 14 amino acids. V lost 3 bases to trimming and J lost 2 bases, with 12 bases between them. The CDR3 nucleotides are TGCGCCAGCAGCTCGACAGCGCCAACCTACGAGCAGTACTTC. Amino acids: CASSSTAPTYEQYF.

The CDR3 sequence: CASRGLAGGPDEQFF. CDR3 nucleotide sequence: TGTGCCAGCAGGGGACTAGCGGGTGGACCGGATGAGCAGTTCTTC. J is TRBJ2-1 and V is TRBV6-5, with 12 bases aligning to TRBD2. V lost 6 bases and J lost 8; bases outside the gene matches: 8. The CDR3 is 15 residues long. CDR1 and CDR2 from the germline V gene are MNHEY and SVGAGI.

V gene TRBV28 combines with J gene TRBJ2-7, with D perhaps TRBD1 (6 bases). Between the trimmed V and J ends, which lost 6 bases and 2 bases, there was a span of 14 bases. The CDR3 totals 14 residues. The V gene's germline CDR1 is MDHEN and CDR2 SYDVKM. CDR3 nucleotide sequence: TGTGCCAGCAGACCACAGGGTAAGGCCTACGAGCAGTACTTC. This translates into CASRPQGKAYEQYF. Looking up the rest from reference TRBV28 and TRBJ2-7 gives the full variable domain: DVKVTQSSRYLVKRTGEKVFLECVQDMDHENMFWYRQDPGLGLRLIYFSYDVKMKEKGDIPEGYSVSREKKERFSLILESASTNQTSMYLCASRPQGKAYEQYFGPGTRLTVT.

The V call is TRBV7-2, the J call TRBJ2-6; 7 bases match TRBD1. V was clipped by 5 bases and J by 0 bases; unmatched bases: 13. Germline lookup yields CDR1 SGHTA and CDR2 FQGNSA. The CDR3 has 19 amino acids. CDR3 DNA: TGTGCCAGCAGCGCCTTTAGGGACAGATTCCTCTCTGGGGCCAACGTCCTGACTTTC. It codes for CASSAFRDRFLSGANVLTF.

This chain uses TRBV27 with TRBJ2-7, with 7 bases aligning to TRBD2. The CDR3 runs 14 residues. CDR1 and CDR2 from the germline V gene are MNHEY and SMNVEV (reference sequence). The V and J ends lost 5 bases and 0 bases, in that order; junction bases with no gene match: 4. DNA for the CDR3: TGTGCCAGCAGTCCCGGGACTATCTCCTACGAGCAGTACTTC. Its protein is CASSPGTISYEQYF.

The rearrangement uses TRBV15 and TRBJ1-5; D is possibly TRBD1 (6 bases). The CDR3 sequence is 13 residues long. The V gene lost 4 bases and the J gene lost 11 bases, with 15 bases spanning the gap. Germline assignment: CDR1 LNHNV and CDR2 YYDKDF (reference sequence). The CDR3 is CATSIGQPAAQHF. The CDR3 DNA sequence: TGTGCCACCAGCATCGGACAGCCCGCGGCCCAGCATTTT.

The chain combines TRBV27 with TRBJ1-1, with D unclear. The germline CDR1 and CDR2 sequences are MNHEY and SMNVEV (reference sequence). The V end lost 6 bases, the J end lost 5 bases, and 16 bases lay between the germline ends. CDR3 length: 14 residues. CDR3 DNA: TGTGCCAGCAGCGCACCCGGGAGGCGGACTGAAGCTTTCTTT. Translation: CASSAPGRRTEAFF.

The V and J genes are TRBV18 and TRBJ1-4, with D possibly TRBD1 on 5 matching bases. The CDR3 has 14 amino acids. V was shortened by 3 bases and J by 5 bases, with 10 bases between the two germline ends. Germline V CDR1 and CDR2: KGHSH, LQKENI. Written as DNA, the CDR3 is TGTGCCAGCTCACCGGGGGGTCTCAATGAAAAACTGTTTTTT. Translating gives CASSPGGLNEKLFF.

Here the CDR3 DNA reads TGCATTCCTTTCTGCCAAGTCGGGACCGCAAAAGCGGGTACCGGGGAGCTGTTTTTT. As protein: CIPFCQVGTAKAGTGELFF. This rearrangement joins TRBV29-1 to TRBJ2-2; TRBD2 might be the D (6 bases). CDR1 and CDR2 (germline): SQVTM, ANQGSEA. There are 19 residues in the CDR3.

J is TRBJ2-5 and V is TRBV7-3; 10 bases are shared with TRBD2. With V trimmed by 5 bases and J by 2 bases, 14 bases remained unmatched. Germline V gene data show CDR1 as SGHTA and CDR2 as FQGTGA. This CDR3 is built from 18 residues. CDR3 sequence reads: CASSRTARTSGRQETQYF. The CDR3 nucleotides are TGTGCCAGCAGCCGTACAGCCCGGACTAGCGGAAGGCAAGAGACCCAGTACTTC. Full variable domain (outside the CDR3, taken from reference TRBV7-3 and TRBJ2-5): GAGVSQTPSNKVTEKGKYVELRCDPISGHTALYWYRQSLGQGPEFLIYFQGTGAADDSGLPNDRFFAVRPEGSVSTLKIQRTERGDSAVYLCASSRTARTSGRQETQYFGPGTRLLVL.

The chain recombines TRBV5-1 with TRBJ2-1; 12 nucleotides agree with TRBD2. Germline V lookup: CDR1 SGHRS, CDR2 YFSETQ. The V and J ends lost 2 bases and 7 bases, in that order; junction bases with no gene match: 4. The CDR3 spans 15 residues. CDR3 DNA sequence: TGCGCCAGCAGCTTCCAGACTAGCGGGAGTAATGAGCAGTTCTTC. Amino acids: CASSFQTSGSNEQFF.